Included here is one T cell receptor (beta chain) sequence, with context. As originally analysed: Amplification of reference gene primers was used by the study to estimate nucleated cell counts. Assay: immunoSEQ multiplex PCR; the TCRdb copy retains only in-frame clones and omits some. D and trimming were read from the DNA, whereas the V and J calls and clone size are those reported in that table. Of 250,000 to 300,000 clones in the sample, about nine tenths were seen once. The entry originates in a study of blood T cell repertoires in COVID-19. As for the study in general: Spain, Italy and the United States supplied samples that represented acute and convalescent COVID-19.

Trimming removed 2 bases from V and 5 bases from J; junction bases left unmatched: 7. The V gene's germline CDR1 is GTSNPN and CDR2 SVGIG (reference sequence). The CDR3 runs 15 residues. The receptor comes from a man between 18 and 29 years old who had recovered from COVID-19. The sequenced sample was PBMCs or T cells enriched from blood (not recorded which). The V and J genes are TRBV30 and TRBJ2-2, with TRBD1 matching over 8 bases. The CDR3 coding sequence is TGTGCCTGGAGTAACCGGTACAGGGGGACCGGGGAGCTGTTTTTT. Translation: CAWSNRYRGTGELFF.